This paragraph reports one T cell receptor (beta chain). CDR3 length equals 16 residues. CDR1 is MNHEY and CDR2 is SMNVEV in the germline V gene (reference sequence). J gave up 3 bases and V 5 bases, and 7 bases lay outside the gene matches. The data were taken from a study of cytomegalovirus exposure and HLA in healthy donors. 13 Jbeta primers and 60 Vbeta primers were used for the PCR. Measured with immunoSEQ multiplex PCR; TCRdb has only the in-frame clones, and not every one. Of approximately 170,000 clones detected, about 80% appear once; the ten largest clones hold 1.5% to 1.7%. The sequenced material came from PBMCs. The clonotype comes from a man aged 35 to 55 in good health and CMV-seronegative. The chain employs TRBV27 and TRBJ2-1, with 10 nucleotides matching TRBD2. The CDR3 loop is CASSSRLAGSYNEQFF. The CDR3 DNA sequence: TGTGCCAGCAGTAGCAGACTAGCGGGCAGCTACAATGAGCAGTTCTTC.